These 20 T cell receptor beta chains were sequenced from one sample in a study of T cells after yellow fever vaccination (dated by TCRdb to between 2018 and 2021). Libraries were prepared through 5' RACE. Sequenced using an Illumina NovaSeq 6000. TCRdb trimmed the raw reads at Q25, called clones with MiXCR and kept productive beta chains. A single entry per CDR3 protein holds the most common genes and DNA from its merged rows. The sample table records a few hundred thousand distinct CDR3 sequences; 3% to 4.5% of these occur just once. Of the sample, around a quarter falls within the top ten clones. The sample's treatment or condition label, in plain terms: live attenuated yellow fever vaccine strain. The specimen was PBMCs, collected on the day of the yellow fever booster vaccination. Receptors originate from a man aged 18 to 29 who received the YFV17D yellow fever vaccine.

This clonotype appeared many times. CDR3 sequence: CATWDSGGEETQYF. The CDR3 DNA sequence: TGTGCCACCTGGGATAGCGGGGGCGAGGAGACCCAGTACTTC. This chain links TRBV24-1 with TRBJ2-5, with 9 bases fitting TRBD2. The CDR3 sequence is 14 residues long. In germline, CDR1 is KGHDR, CDR2 SFDVKD. V was pared by 9 bases and J by 5 bases, with 9 bases of the junction left unmatched.

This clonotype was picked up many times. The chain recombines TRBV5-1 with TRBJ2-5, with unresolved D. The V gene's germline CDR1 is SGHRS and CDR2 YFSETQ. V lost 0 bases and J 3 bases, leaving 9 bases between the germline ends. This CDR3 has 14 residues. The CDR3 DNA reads TGCGCCAGCAGCTTGGCACTGCACAAAGAGACCCAGTACTTC. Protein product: CASSLALHKETQYF. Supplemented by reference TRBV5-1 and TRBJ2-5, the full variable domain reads KAGVTQTPRYLIKTRGQQVTLSCSPISGHRSVSWYQQTPGQGLQFLFEYFSETQRNKGNFPGRFSGRQFSNSRSEMNVSTLELGDSALYLCASSLALHKETQYFGPGTRLLVL.

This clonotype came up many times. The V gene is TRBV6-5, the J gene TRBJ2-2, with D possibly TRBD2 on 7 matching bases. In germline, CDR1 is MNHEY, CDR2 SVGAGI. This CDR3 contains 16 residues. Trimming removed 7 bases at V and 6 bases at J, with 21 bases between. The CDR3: CASKQEGGAPSGELFF. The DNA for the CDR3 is TGTGCCAGCAAGCAAGAGGGGGGGGCCCCTTCCGGGGAGCTGTTTTTT.

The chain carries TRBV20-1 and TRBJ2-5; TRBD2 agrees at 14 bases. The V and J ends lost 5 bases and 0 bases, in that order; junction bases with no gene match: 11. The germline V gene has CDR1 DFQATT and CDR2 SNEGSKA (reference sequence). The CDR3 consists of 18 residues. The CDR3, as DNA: TGCAGTGCTGCGAACCCGGGACTAGCGGGGGAGTACCAAGAGACCCAGTACTTC. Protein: CSAANPGLAGEYQETQYF.

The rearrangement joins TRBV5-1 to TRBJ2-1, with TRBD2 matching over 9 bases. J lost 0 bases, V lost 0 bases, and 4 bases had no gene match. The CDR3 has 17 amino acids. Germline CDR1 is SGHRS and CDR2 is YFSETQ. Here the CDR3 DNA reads TGCGCCAGCAGCTTGGGACTAGCGGATAGCTCCTACAATGAGCAGTTCTTC. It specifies CASSLGLADSSYNEQFF. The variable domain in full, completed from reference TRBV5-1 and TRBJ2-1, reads KAGVTQTPRYLIKTRGQQVTLSCSPISGHRSVSWYQQTPGQGLQFLFEYFSETQRNKGNFPGRFSGRQFSNSRSEMNVSTLELGDSALYLCASSLGLADSSYNEQFFGPGTRLTVL.

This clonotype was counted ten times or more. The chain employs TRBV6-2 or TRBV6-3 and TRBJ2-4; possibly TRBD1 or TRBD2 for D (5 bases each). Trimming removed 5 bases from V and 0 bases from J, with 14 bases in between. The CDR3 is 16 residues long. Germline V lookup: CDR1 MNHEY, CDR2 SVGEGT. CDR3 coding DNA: TGTGCCAGCAGTCTCCTCGGGACGGTAGCCAAAAACATTCAGTACTTC. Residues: CASSLLGTVAKNIQYF.

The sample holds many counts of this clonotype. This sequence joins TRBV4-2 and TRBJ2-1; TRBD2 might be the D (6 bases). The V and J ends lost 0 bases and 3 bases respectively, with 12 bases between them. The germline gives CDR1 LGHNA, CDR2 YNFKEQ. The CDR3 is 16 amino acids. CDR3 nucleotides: TGTGCCAGCAGCCAAGAAGGCGGGGTTAACTACAATGAGCAGTTCTTC. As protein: CASSQEGGVNYNEQFF.

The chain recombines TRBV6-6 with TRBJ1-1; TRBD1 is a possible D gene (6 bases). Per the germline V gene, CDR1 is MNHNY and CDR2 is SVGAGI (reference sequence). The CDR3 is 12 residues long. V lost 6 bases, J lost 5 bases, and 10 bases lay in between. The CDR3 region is CASSDQGTEAFF. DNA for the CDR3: TGTGCCAGCAGCGACCAGGGGACTGAAGCTTTCTTT.

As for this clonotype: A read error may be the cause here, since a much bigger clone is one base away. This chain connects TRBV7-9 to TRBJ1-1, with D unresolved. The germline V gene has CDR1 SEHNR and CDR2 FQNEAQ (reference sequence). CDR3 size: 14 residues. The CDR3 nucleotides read TGTGCCGGCAGCTTCGGGGTTTCAAACACTGAAGCTTTCTTT. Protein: CAGSFGVSNTEAFF.

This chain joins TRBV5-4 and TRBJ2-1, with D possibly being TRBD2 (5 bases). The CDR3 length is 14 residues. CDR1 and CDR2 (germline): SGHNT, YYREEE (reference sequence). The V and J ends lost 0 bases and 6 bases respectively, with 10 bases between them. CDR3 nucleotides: TGTGCCAGCAGCTTGGAGCTAGCCGGCAATGAGCAGTTCTTC. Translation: CASSLELAGNEQFF.

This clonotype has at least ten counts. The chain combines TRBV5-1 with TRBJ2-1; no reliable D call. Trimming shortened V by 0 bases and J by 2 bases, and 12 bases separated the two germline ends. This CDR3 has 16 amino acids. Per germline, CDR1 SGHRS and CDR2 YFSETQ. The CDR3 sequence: CASSLDESFTYNEQFF. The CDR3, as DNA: TGCGCCAGCAGCTTGGATGAGTCCTTCACCTACAATGAGCAGTTCTTC.

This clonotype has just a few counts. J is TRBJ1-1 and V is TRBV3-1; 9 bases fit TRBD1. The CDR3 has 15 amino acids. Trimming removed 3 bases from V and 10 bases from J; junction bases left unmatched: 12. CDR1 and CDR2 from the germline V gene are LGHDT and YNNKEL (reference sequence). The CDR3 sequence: CASSQGRTGAGRAFF. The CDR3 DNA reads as TGTGCCAGCAGCCAGGGTAGGACAGGGGCCGGTAGAGCTTTCTTT.

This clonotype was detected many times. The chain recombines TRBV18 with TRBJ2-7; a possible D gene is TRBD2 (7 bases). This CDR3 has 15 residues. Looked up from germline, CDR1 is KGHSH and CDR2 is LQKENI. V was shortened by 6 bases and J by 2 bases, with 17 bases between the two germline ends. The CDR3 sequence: CASSPRGGGTYEQYF. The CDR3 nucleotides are TGTGCCAGCTCTCCTCGGGGAGGGGGAACCTACGAGCAGTACTTC. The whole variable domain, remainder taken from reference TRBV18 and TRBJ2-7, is NAGVMQNPRHLVRRRGQEARLRCSPMKGHSHVYWYRQLPEEGLKFMVYLQKENIIDESGMPKERFSAEFPKEGPSILRIQQVVRGDSAAYFCASSPRGGGTYEQYFGPGTRLTVT.

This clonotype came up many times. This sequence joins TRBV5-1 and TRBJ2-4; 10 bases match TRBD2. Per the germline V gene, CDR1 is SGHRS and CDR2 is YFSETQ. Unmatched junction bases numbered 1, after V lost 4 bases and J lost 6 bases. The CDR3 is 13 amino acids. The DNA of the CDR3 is TGCGCCAGCAGCACTAGCGGGGTAAACATTCAGTACTTC. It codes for CASSTSGVNIQYF.

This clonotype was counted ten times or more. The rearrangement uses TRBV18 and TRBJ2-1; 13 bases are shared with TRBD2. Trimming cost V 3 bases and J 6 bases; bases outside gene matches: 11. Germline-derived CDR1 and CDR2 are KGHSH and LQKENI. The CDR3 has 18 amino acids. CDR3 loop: CASSPPRGLAGALNEQFF. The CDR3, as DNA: TGTGCCAGCTCACCCCCACGCGGACTAGCGGGGGCTCTCAATGAGCAGTTCTTC.

CDR3 residues: CASSLLGLGSDTQYF. CDR3 nucleotides: TGTGCCAGCAGCTTACTGGGTCTGGGCTCAGATACGCAGTATTTT. The rearrangement joins TRBV7-3 to TRBJ2-3; no definite D call. The V end lost 2 bases, the J end lost 4 bases, and 13 bases lay between the germline ends. This CDR3 contains 15 residues. Germline V gene sequence: CDR1 SGHTA, CDR2 FQGTGA.

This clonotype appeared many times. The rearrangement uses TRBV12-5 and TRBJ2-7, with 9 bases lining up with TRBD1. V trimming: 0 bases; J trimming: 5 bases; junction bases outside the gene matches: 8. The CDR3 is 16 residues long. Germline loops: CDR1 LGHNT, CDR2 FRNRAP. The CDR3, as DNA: TGTGCTAGTGGTTTGGTACTCACAGGGGGCTTCCACGAGCAGTACTTC. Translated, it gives CASGLVLTGGFHEQYF.

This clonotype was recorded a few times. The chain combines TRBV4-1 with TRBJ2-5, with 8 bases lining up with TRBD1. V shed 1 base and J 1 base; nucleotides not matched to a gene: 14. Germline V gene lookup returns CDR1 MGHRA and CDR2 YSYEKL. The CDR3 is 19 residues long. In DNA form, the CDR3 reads TGCGCCAGCAGCCAAGCAATTCTCCTGACAGGGGCCGTCCAAGAGACCCAGTACTTC. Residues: CASSQAILLTGAVQETQYF.

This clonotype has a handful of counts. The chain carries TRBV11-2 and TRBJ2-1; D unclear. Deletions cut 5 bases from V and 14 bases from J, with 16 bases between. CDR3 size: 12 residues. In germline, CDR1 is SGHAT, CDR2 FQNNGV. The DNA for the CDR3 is TGTGCCAGCAGCGCGATCCCCTCCTCGGAGTTCTTC. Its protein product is CASSAIPSSEFF.

CDR3 amino acids: CAVGGTGITYTF. The CDR3, as DNA: TGTGCAGTGGGAGGGACAGGCATCACCTACACCTTC. The chain employs TRBV5-4 and TRBJ1-2; the match to TRBD1 covers 8 bases. Germline CDR1 SGHNT, CDR2 YYREEE (reference sequence). CDR3 length: 12 amino acids.